Listed below are T cell receptor beta chains from one sample, sequenced in a study of T cell repertoires in cytomegalovirus infection. In TCRdb, the reads were re-called with MiXCR into one record per CDR3 protein. This sample has about 770,000 distinct CDR3 sequences, with 25% to 30% found just once. No antigen has been identified for these receptors. Sequences were derived from cultured CD8+ T cells from PBMCs, sampled from culture after CMV antigen stimulation. These receptors all stem from a human donor in good health (CMV status not recorded). Some clones in this sample may be carry-over from other donors' samples. Each CDR3 is given with its conserved first and last residue. D genes are given only for firm matches. Clone sizes are given selectively: once, few, many, or a class where the clone is expanded.

D gene	clone size	V gene	J gene	CDR3 protein	CDR3 DNA
NA	NA	TRBV7-9	TRBJ2-3	CASRARSADTQYF	TGTGCCAGCCGAGCACGGAGCGCAGATACGCAGTATTTT
NA	NA	TRBV12-3/TRBV12-4	TRBJ1-2	CASSLRGDVYTF	TGTGCCAGCAGCCTGCGGGGGGATGTCTACACCTTC
TRBD2	NA	TRBV19	TRBJ2-7	CASKERGVKNEQYF	TGTGCCAGTAAGGAGCGGGGGGTAAAGAACGAGCAGTACTTC
NA	NA	TRBV5-6	TRBJ2-5	CASSRGSYQETQYF	TGTGCCAGCAGCCGCGGATCCTACCAAGAGACCCAGTACTTC
NA	few	TRBV27	TRBJ2-6	CASSLKGVGANVLTF	TGTGCCAGCAGTTTAAAGGGGGTAGGGGCCAACGTCCTGACTTTC
TRBD1	NA	TRBV4-1	TRBJ2-2	CASSHWTGTGELFF	TGCGCCAGCAGCCATTGGACAGGGACCGGGGAGCTGTTTTTT
NA	NA	TRBV12-3/TRBV12-4	TRBJ1-2	CASSFEAGFGYTF	TGTGCCAGCAGTTTTGAAGCAGGGTTTGGCTACACCTTC
TRBD1	many	TRBV7-6	TRBJ2-2	CASSPTGVGTGELFF	TGTGCCAGCAGCCCGACAGGGGTTGGGACCGGGGAGCTGTTTTTT
NA	NA	TRBV4-1	TRBJ1-5	CASSQERGNQPQHF	TGCGCCAGCAGCCAAGAAAGGGGAAATCAGCCCCAGCATTTT
TRBD1	NA	TRBV12-3/TRBV12-4	TRBJ1-2	CASSLGQGAKDYGYTF	TGTGCCAGCAGTTTAGGACAGGGGGCGAAAGACTATGGCTACACCTTC
NA	few	TRBV10-3	TRBJ2-3	CASAGDGTDTQYF	TGTGCCTCAGCTGGGGATGGGACAGATACGCAGTATTTT
TRBD1	few	TRBV12-5	TRBJ1-1	CASGLVLDRGHTEAFF	TGTGCTAGTGGTTTGGTTCTGGACAGGGGGCATACTGAAGCTTTCTTT
NA	many	TRBV7-2	TRBJ2-3	CASSSPGDSPPTDTQYF	TGTGCCAGCAGTTCACCGGGTGATAGCCCCCCCACAGATACGCAGTATTTT
NA	NA	TRBV29-1	TRBJ1-2	CSVELQTDLNYGYTF	TGCAGCGTTGAGCTCCAGACAGACCTAAACTATGGCTACACCTTC
TRBD1	NA	TRBV20-1	TRBJ1-1	CNCRDRSLRAFF	TGCAATTGCCGGGACAGGAGCTTAAGAGCTTTCTTT
NA	many	TRBV7-6	TRBJ2-1	CASSLAKSSEQFF	TGTGCCAGCAGCTTAGCGAAAAGTTCTGAGCAGTTCTTC
TRBD2	NA	TRBV7-6	TRBJ2-5	CASSFFSSGGRGTQYF	TGTGCCAGCAGCTTCTTCTCTAGCGGGGGTCGGGGGACCCAGTACTTC
NA	NA	TRBV6-8	TRBJ1-1	CASGPRFGNTEAFF	TGTGCCAGCGGACCCAGGTTCGGAAACACTGAAGCTTTCTTT
TRBD1	NA	TRBV24-1	TRBJ2-1	CATGQGNEQFF	TGTGCCACGGGACAGGGGAATGAGCAGTTCTTC
NA	NA	TRBV12-3/TRBV12-4	TRBJ2-5	CARSDGRTQYF	TGTGCCAGGAGTGACGGGAGGACCCAGTACTTC
TRBD1	NA	TRBV6-6	TRBJ1-4	CASSLTGWNEKLFF	TGTGCCAGCAGTTTGACAGGGTGGAATGAAAAACTGTTTTTT
NA	many	TRBV7-8	TRBJ1-6	CASSLEQAVNSPLHF	TGTGCCAGCAGCTTAGAGCAGGCCGTAAATTCACCCCTCCACTTT
NA	few	TRBV6-1	TRBJ1-5	CASSEGTSHSNQPQHF	TGTGCCAGCAGTGAAGGAACATCCCATAGCAATCAGCCCCAGCATTTT
TRBD2	NA	TRBV6-1	TRBJ2-5	CASSPLAGGIQETQYF	TGTGCCAGCAGTCCTTTAGCGGGGGGCATACAAGAGACCCAGTACTTC
NA	NA	TRBV6-1	TRBJ2-3	CASSEGWRGTQYF	TGTGCCAGCAGTGAAGGATGGCGGGGTACGCAGTATTTT
NA	NA	TRBV27	TRBJ2-5	CASSSFATGIQETQYF	TGTGCCAGCAGTTCGTTTGCCACAGGGATCCAAGAGACCCAGTACTTC
NA	NA	TRBV5-1	TRBJ1-1	CASSSSRELITEAFF	TGCGCCAGCAGCAGCTCCAGGGAACTCATCACTGAAGCTTTCTTT
TRBD1	few	TRBV3-1	TRBJ2-7	CASSQEGRRTGVPYEQYF	TGTGCCAGCAGCCAAGAAGGGAGACGGACAGGGGTACCCTACGAGCAGTACTTC
NA	few	TRBV4-1	TRBJ1-5	CASSQDFRGQPQHF	TGCGCCAGCAGCCAAGATTTTAGGGGTCAGCCCCAGCATTTT
NA	NA	TRBV7-9	TRBJ1-2	CASSFLPPYYGYTF	TGTGCCAGCAGCTTCCTTCCCCCCTACTATGGCTACACCTTC
NA	many	TRBV4-2	TRBJ2-1	CASSQDEAVGGGFYNEQFF	TGTGCCAGCAGCCAAGATGAAGCCGTTGGCGGGGGCTTTTACAATGAGCAGTTCTTC
NA	NA	TRBV5-6	TRBJ1-2	CASSLASADGYTF	TGTGCCAGCAGCTTGGCCTCGGCGGATGGCTACACCTTC
NA	NA	TRBV6-5	TRBJ1-1	CASSYSSYTEAFF	TGTGCCAGCAGTTACTCGTCATACACTGAAGCTTTCTTT